The present T cell receptor (beta chain) was sequenced within a study of CD8 T cells in ankylosing spondylitis. Findings and caveats of the study: Existing reports had already noted some motif variants in reactive arthritis synovial fluid and blood.

Preparation of TCR beta libraries was done by quantitative 5'-RACE with molecular barcodes. Via MiXCR, TCRdb re-called the 5' RACE reads, giving one row per CDR3 protein. The sample lists some 200,000 distinct CDR3 sequences; about 26% were seen once. The CDR3 has 17 amino acids. With V trimmed by 7 bases and J by 0 bases, 5 bases remained unmatched. Germline assignment: CDR1 ENHRY and CDR2 SYGVKD. With respect to this clonotype: Its antigen is not identified.

This TCR was recovered from a male donor with ankylosing spondylitis or in good health (not recorded which). The chain couples TRBV10-3 to TRBJ2-1; 14 bases fit TRBD2. The sample was blood, either unsorted or a sorted T cell fraction (not recorded which). The CDR3 spells CAIKGTSGSGSYNEQFF. In DNA, the CDR3 is TGTGCCATCAAAGGGACTAGCGGGAGCGGCTCCTACAATGAGCAGTTCTTC.